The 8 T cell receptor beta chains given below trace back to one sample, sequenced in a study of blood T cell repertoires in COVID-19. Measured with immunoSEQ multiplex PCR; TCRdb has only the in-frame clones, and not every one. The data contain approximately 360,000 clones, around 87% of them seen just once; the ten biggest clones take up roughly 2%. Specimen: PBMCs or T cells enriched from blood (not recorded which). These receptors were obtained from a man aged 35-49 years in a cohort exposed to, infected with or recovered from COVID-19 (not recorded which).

The DNA of the CDR3 is TGTGCCAGCAGTCCACAGCTTGGGCCCCAGCATTTT. Translation gives CASSPQLGPQHF. The chain has TRBV7-9 and TRBJ1-5; D not resolved. Germline CDR1 reads SEHNR; CDR2 reads FQNEAQ (reference sequence). Trimming took off 6 bases at V and 9 bases at J, with 12 bases between the two ends. The CDR3 has 12 amino acids.

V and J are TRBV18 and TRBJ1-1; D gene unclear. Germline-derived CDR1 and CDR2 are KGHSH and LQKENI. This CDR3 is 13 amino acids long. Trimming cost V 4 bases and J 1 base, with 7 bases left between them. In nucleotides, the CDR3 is TGTGCCAGCTCACTTCCCCAGAACACTGAAGCTTTCTTT. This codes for CASSLPQNTEAFF.

The CDR3, as DNA: TGTGCCAGCAGCTCCTTACAGGGGGAGACTGAAGCTTTCTTT. It translates to CASSSLQGETEAFF. The chain is built from TRBV11-1 and TRBJ1-1, with 8 bases identical to TRBD1. The germline gives CDR1 SGHAT, CDR2 FQDESV (reference sequence). The trim removed 4 bases at V and 5 bases at J, leaving 6 bases unmatched. CDR3 length: 14 amino acids.

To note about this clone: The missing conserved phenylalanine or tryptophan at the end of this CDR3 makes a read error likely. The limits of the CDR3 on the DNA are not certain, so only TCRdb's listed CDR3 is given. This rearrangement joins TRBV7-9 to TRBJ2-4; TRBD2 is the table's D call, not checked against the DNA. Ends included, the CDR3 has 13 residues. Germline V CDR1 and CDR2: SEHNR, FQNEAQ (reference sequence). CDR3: CASSSEREFALML.

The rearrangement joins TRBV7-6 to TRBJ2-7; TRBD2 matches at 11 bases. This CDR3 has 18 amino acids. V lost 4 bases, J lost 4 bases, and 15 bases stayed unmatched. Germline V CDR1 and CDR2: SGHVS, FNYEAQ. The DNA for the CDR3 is TGTGCCAGCAGCTCCTCTTCCATTACTAGCGGGAGTAGTTACGAGCAGTACTTC. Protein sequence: CASSSSSITSGSSYEQYF.

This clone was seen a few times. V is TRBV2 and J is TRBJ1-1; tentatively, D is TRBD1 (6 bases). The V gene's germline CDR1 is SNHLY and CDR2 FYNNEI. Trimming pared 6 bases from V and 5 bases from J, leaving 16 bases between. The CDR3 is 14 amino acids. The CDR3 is CASREQGGGTEAFF. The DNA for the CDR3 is TGTGCCAGCAGGGAACAGGGAGGGGGGACTGAAGCTTTCTTT.

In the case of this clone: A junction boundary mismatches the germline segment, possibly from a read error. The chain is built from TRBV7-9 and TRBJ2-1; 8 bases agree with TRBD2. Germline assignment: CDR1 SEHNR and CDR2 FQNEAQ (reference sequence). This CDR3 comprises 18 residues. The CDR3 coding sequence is TGTGCCAGCACCTTACGCCCCCGCGGCGGGAGGTATTACAATGAGCAGTTCTTC. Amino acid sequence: CASTLRPRGGRYYNEQFF.

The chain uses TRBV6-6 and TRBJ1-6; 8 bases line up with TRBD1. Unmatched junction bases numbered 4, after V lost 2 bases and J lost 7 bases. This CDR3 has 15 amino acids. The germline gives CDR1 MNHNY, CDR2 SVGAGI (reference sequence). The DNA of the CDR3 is TGTGCCAGCAGTTACGGCGGGGACAGGAATTCACCCCTCCACTTT. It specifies CASSYGGDRNSPLHF.